The 12 T cell receptor beta chains listed next were all sequenced from one sample in a study of blood T cell repertoires in COVID-19. The method was immunoSEQ multiplex PCR; TCRdb's version includes in-frame clones alone and lacks a portion of them. The sample consists of tens of thousands of clones, approximately 83% of them appearing once. Sequenced material: peripheral blood. The receptors derive from a man of 80 years or more with COVID-19, enrolled during active disease.

Notes on this clone: Different DNA sequences within this sample yield the same CDR3. The gene calls are TRBV19 and TRBJ1-5, with 9 bases that match TRBD1. This CDR3 is built from 14 residues. CDR1 LNHDA and CDR2 SQIVND come from the germline V gene (reference sequence). With V trimmed by 4 bases and J by 2 bases, 0 bases remained unmatched. As DNA, the CDR3 is TGTGCCAGTAGTAGACAGGGGGGCAATCAGCCCCAGCATTTT. Translated, it gives CASSRQGGNQPQHF.

V and J are TRBV9 and TRBJ1-4; 7 bases align to TRBD1. This CDR3 has 15 amino acids. The ends lost 4 bases at V and 7 bases at J; junction bases unmatched: 10. Germline CDR1 and CDR2: SGDLS and YYNGEE. The CDR3 is CASSPGTAKGEKLFF. Written as DNA, the CDR3 is TGTGCCAGCAGCCCAGGGACAGCAAAAGGTGAAAAACTGTTTTTT.

The CDR3 DNA reads as TGCGCCAGCAGCGCAGGGAATCGGGACACTGAAGCTTTCTTT. Translated: CASSAGNRDTEAFF. The chain employs TRBV5-1 and TRBJ1-1, with D tentatively TRBD1 (5 bases). The CDR3 loop spans 14 amino acids. V lost 4 bases to trimming and J lost 3 bases, with 13 bases between them. Germline CDR1 and CDR2: SGHRS and YFSETQ.

The rearrangement links TRBV7-8 to TRBJ2-1, with 7 bases aligning to TRBD2. This CDR3 has 15 amino acids. The V segment lost 5 bases and the J segment 4 bases; nucleotides outside the gene matches: 8. Germline-derived CDR1 and CDR2 are SGHVS and FQNEAQ. CDR3 nucleotides: TGTGCCAGCAGCCCTAAGACTAGCCGGTACAATGAGCAGTTCTTC. It translates to CASSPKTSRYNEQFF.

This clone was found once. The rearrangement links TRBV2 to TRBJ1-5; a possible D gene is TRBD1 (5 bases). The CDR3 has 13 residues. With 7 bases removed from V and 7 bases from J, the gap between germline ends came to 14 bases. Germline V gene sequence: CDR1 SNHLY, CDR2 FYNNEI. Here the CDR3 reads CASKGTGGQPQHF. For the CDR3, the DNA is TGTGCCAGCAAAGGAACAGGCGGACAGCCCCAGCATTTT.

This clone was observed a few times. The V call is TRBV5-4, the J call TRBJ2-4; TRBD1 might be the D (5 bases). The CDR3 covers 16 residues. Trimming took 0 bases from V and 1 from J, leaving 11 bases between them. Germline V CDR1 and CDR2: SGHNT, YYREEE (reference sequence). This CDR3 reads CASSLGRESAKNIQYF. The CDR3 bases are TGTGCCAGCAGCTTGGGCAGGGAATCGGCCAAAAACATTCAGTACTTC.

The CDR3 DNA reads TGTGCCAGCAGCCAGGGGTCAGGGCGGTTCTACGAGCAGTACTTC. This translates into CASSQGSGRFYEQYF. This rearrangement joins TRBV14 to TRBJ2-7, with D perhaps matching TRBD1 (5 bases). Trimming left V 3 bases short and J 3 bases short, with 15 bases between. The germline gives CDR1 SGHDN, CDR2 FVKESK. This CDR3 is built from 15 residues.

This chain joins TRBV19 and TRBJ1-1, with 8 nucleotides matching TRBD1. V lost 4 bases to trimming and J lost 8 bases; unmatched junction nucleotides: 12. From germline, CDR1 is LNHDA and CDR2 SQIVND (reference sequence). The CDR3 length is 15 residues. The CDR3 DNA is TGTGCCAGTAGTACAGGGGGCACGGTCGGCCAAGAAGCTTTCTTT. This gives the protein CASSTGGTVGQEAFF. The whole variable domain, remainder taken from reference TRBV19 and TRBJ1-1, is DGGITQSPKYLFRKEGQNVTLSCEQNLNHDAMYWYRQDPGQGLRLIYYSQIVNDFQKGDIAEGYSVSREKKESFPLTVTSAQKNPTAFYLCASSTGGTVGQEAFFGQGTRLTVV.

The chain has TRBV18 and TRBJ1-1, with 8 bases aligning to TRBD1. V gave up 5 bases and J gave up 6 bases; unmatched junction bases: 2. Germline-derived CDR1 and CDR2 are KGHSH and LQKENI. The CDR3 spans 12 residues. CDR3 bases: TGTGCCAGCTCAATCAGGGGGCCTGAAGCTTTCTTT. Amino acids: CASSIRGPEAFF.

The rearrangement joins TRBV28 to TRBJ1-2; 7 bases align to TRBD1. The junction had 6 bases not matched to a gene; V was cut back by 1 base and J by 4 bases. The CDR3 is made up of 15 amino acids. Germline assignment: CDR1 MDHEN and CDR2 SYDVKM. In DNA form, the CDR3 reads TGTGCCAGCAGTTTATATGACAGGGTTAGCTATGGCTACACCTTC. Residues: CASSLYDRVSYGYTF.

This clone was observed a handful of times. The rearrangement uses TRBV29-1 and TRBJ2-3, with a weak D call TRBD1 (5 bases). Trimming cost V 4 bases and J 0 bases, with 8 bases left between them. Germline V gives CDR1 SQVTM, CDR2 ANQGSEA. The CDR3 runs 13 residues. The CDR3: CSVVQDSTDTQYF. CDR3 in DNA: TGCAGCGTTGTACAGGATAGCACAGATACGCAGTATTTT.

The chain couples TRBV30 to TRBJ1-1, with a tentative D call TRBD1 (5 bases). The CDR3 covers 16 residues. The germline CDR1 and CDR2 sequences are GTSNPN and SVGIG (reference sequence). V was trimmed by 1 base and J by 6 bases, leaving 21 bases between them. The CDR3 region has the DNA TGTGCCTGGAGTGAGGTAGGGAGGGGATGGATGGCTGAAGCTTTCTTT. It is translated as CAWSEVGRGWMAEAFF.